These T cell receptor beta chains were read from a single sample in a study of T cells in Graves' hyperthyroidism and ophthalmopathy. In TCRdb, the multiplex PCR reads were re-called with MiXCR into one record per CDR3 protein. The data show about 130,000 distinct CDR3 sequences, approximately 24% seen once. The sequenced sample was blood. Receptors were obtained from a woman between 45 and 60 years old with Graves' hyperthyroidism that later progressed to Graves' ophthalmopathy. CDR3s include the opening cysteine and the closing phenylalanine or tryptophan. A D gene is named only where the DNA matches it firmly. Not every row has a clone size; where given, it reads once, few, many or a size class.

cdr3_length: 14; j_call: TRBJ2-1; clone_size: -; d_call: TRBD1; v_call: TRBV27; cdr3_aa: CATTQMTGGNEQFF; cdr3_nt: TGTGCCACCACTCAGATGACAGGGGGCAATGAGCAGTTCTTC
cdr3_length: 15; j_call: TRBJ1-2; clone_size: many; d_call: TRBD1; v_call: TRBV28; cdr3_aa: CASSPPDRDGNGYTF; cdr3_nt: TGTGCCAGCAGCCCTCCGGACAGGGACGGGAATGGCTACACCTTC
cdr3_length: 13; j_call: TRBJ2-3; clone_size: -; d_call: -; v_call: TRBV12-3/TRBV12-4; cdr3_aa: CASSLIGTDTQYF; cdr3_nt: TGTGCCAGCAGTTTAATCGGGACAGATACGCAGTATTTT
cdr3_length: 12; j_call: TRBJ1-1; clone_size: -; d_call: -; v_call: TRBV30; cdr3_aa: CAWRGRTSEAFF; cdr3_nt: TGTGCCTGGCGGGGGCGGACTAGTGAAGCTTTCTTT
cdr3_length: 16; j_call: TRBJ2-1; clone_size: many; d_call: TRBD2; v_call: TRBV15; cdr3_aa: CATSRNRASGDNEQFF; cdr3_nt: TGTGCCACCAGCAGAAATAGGGCTAGCGGGGACAATGAGCAGTTCTTC
cdr3_length: 16; j_call: TRBJ2-6; clone_size: many; d_call: -; v_call: TRBV3-1; cdr3_aa: CASSLGGSSGANVLTF; cdr3_nt: TGTGCCAGCAGCCTTGGGGGGAGCTCTGGGGCCAACGTCCTGACTTTC
cdr3_length: 15; j_call: TRBJ2-2; clone_size: many; d_call: TRBD2; v_call: TRBV7-8; cdr3_aa: CASNPLAANTGELFF; cdr3_nt: TGTGCCAGCAACCCACTAGCGGCGAACACCGGGGAGCTGTTTTTT
cdr3_length: 16; j_call: TRBJ2-1; clone_size: few; d_call: TRBD2; v_call: TRBV4-1; cdr3_aa: CASSQDYTGGNNEQFF; cdr3_nt: TGCGCCAGCAGCCAAGATTATACGGGAGGGAACAATGAGCAGTTCTTC
cdr3_length: 17; j_call: TRBJ2-7; clone_size: many; d_call: TRBD2; v_call: TRBV7-8; cdr3_aa: CASSIQSGLATSYEQYF; cdr3_nt: TGTGCCAGCAGCATTCAATCGGGACTAGCGACCTCCTACGAGCAGTACTTC
cdr3_length: 14; j_call: TRBJ2-3; clone_size: many; d_call: TRBD2; v_call: TRBV2; cdr3_aa: CASNGAGGTDTQYF; cdr3_nt: TGTGCCAGCAACGGGGCGGGAGGCACAGATACGCAGTATTTT
cdr3_length: 15; j_call: TRBJ1-4; clone_size: few; d_call: TRBD1; v_call: TRBV19; cdr3_aa: CASSRAGTGREKLFF; cdr3_nt: TGTGCCAGTAGTAGAGCCGGGACAGGACGTGAAAAACTGTTTTTT
cdr3_length: 13; j_call: TRBJ1-1; clone_size: many; d_call: TRBD1; v_call: TRBV30; cdr3_aa: CAWIYAGGTEAFF; cdr3_nt: TGTGCCTGGATTTATGCAGGGGGGACTGAAGCTTTCTTT
cdr3_length: 12; j_call: TRBJ1-2; clone_size: many; d_call: -; v_call: TRBV2; cdr3_aa: CASKAGQYGYTF; cdr3_nt: TGTGCCAGCAAGGCTGGCCAATATGGCTACACCTTC
cdr3_length: 12; j_call: TRBJ1-6; clone_size: -; d_call: -; v_call: TRBV5-1; cdr3_aa: CASSTGYSPLHF; cdr3_nt: TGCGCCAGCAGCACGGGGTATTCACCCCTCCACTTT
cdr3_length: 13; j_call: TRBJ2-1; clone_size: -; d_call: TRBD1; v_call: TRBV25-1; cdr3_aa: CAPPGQGKNEQFF; cdr3_nt: TGTGCCCCTCCGGGACAGGGGAAGAATGAGCAGTTCTTC
cdr3_length: 11; j_call: TRBJ1-2; clone_size: -; d_call: -; v_call: TRBV28; cdr3_aa: CAGGTNYGYTF; cdr3_nt: TGTGCCGGAGGGACTAACTATGGCTACACCTTC
cdr3_length: 14; j_call: TRBJ1-2; clone_size: many; d_call: -; v_call: TRBV3-1; cdr3_aa: CASSQHLEDYGYTF; cdr3_nt: TGTGCCAGCAGCCAACACCTGGAAGACTATGGCTACACCTTC
cdr3_length: 14; j_call: TRBJ2-5; clone_size: many; d_call: -; v_call: TRBV9; cdr3_aa: CASSALMGEETQYF; cdr3_nt: TGTGCCAGCAGCGCTTTGATGGGTGAAGAGACCCAGTACTTC
cdr3_length: 22; j_call: TRBJ1-4; clone_size: -; d_call: TRBD1; v_call: TRBV28; cdr3_aa: CASSLFQGVFFHGRTENEKLFF; cdr3_nt: TGTGCCAGCAGTTTATTTCAGGGGGTTTTTTTCCACGGAAGGACAGAAAATGAAAAACTGTTTTTT
cdr3_length: 14; j_call: TRBJ2-5; clone_size: few; d_call: TRBD2; v_call: TRBV20-1; cdr3_aa: CSARVGGRAETQYF; cdr3_nt: TGCAGTGCTAGGGTGGGCGGGAGAGCGGAGACCCAGTACTTC
cdr3_length: 14; j_call: TRBJ1-1; clone_size: -; d_call: TRBD1; v_call: TRBV6-2/TRBV6-3; cdr3_aa: CASRNRGGNTEAFF; cdr3_nt: TGTGCCAGCAGAAACAGGGGCGGGAACACTGAAGCTTTCTTT
cdr3_length: 11; j_call: TRBJ2-5; clone_size: many; d_call: -; v_call: TRBV28; cdr3_aa: CASSLSGTQYF; cdr3_nt: TGTGCCAGCAGTCTTTCAGGGACCCAGTACTTC
cdr3_length: 17; j_call: TRBJ1-5; clone_size: -; d_call: TRBD1; v_call: TRBV27; cdr3_aa: CASSPAHGTGGDQPQHF; cdr3_nt: TGTGCCAGCAGTCCTGCCCACGGGACAGGGGGGGATCAGCCCCAGCATTTT
cdr3_length: 12; j_call: TRBJ1-5; clone_size: many; d_call: -; v_call: TRBV28; cdr3_aa: CASSLRVLSQHF; cdr3_nt: TGTGCCAGCAGTTTAAGAGTCCTTTCCCAGCATTTT
cdr3_length: 15; j_call: TRBJ1-1; clone_size: -; d_call: -; v_call: TRBV6-1; cdr3_aa: CASSEAFSMNTEAFF; cdr3_nt: TGTGCCAGCAGTGAAGCATTTTCTATGAACACTGAAGCTTTCTTT
cdr3_length: 15; j_call: TRBJ2-7; clone_size: many; d_call: -; v_call: TRBV2; cdr3_aa: CASSEFWVSSYEQYF; cdr3_nt: TGTGCCAGCAGTGAATTTTGGGTTAGCTCCTACGAGCAGTACTTC
cdr3_length: 12; j_call: TRBJ1-1; clone_size: -; d_call: TRBD1; v_call: TRBV19; cdr3_aa: CASIVPGGSAFF; cdr3_nt: TGTGCCAGTATCGTGCCAGGGGGTTCAGCTTTCTTT
cdr3_length: 12; j_call: TRBJ2-1; clone_size: many; d_call: -; v_call: TRBV11-2; cdr3_aa: CASTPSLNEQFF; cdr3_nt: TGTGCCAGCACCCCTTCCCTTAATGAGCAGTTCTTC
cdr3_length: 15; j_call: TRBJ2-5; clone_size: many; d_call: TRBD2; v_call: TRBV11-2; cdr3_aa: CASSSGGRWEETQYF; cdr3_nt: TGTGCCAGCAGCTCGGGGGGAAGGTGGGAAGAGACCCAGTACTTC
cdr3_length: 13; j_call: TRBJ2-1; clone_size: many; d_call: -; v_call: TRBV2; cdr3_aa: CASSEGQKDEQFF; cdr3_nt: TGTGCCAGCAGTGAAGGTCAGAAGGATGAGCAGTTCTTC
cdr3_length: 15; j_call: TRBJ2-3; clone_size: -; d_call: -; v_call: TRBV11-2; cdr3_aa: CASSLVGGRLDTQYF; cdr3_nt: TGTGCCAGCAGTCTTGTAGGGGGGCGATTAGATACGCAGTATTTT
cdr3_length: 15; j_call: TRBJ2-1; clone_size: -; d_call: -; v_call: TRBV5-1; cdr3_aa: CASSGTASSYNEQFF; cdr3_nt: TGCGCCAGCAGCGGGACCGCAAGCTCCTACAATGAGCAGTTCTTC
cdr3_length: 14; j_call: TRBJ1-4; clone_size: many; d_call: TRBD1; v_call: TRBV18; cdr3_aa: CASSPDRESEKLFF; cdr3_nt: TGTGCCAGCTCACCGGACAGGGAGTCGGAAAAACTGTTTTTT
cdr3_length: 15; j_call: TRBJ1-1; clone_size: once; d_call: TRBD1; v_call: TRBV12-3/TRBV12-4; cdr3_aa: CASSLERQGNTEAFF; cdr3_nt: TGTGCCAGCAGTTTAGAGCGACAGGGGAACACTGAAGCTTTCTTT
cdr3_length: 16; j_call: TRBJ2-1; clone_size: -; d_call: -; v_call: TRBV28; cdr3_aa: CASKDGSPSSYNEQFF; cdr3_nt: TGTGCCAGCAAGGATGGCAGCCCCAGCTCCTACAATGAGCAGTTCTTC
cdr3_length: 14; j_call: TRBJ2-7; clone_size: many; d_call: -; v_call: TRBV6-1; cdr3_aa: CASSEGQYLHEQYF; cdr3_nt: TGTGCCAGCAGTGAAGGACAGTACCTTCACGAGCAGTACTTC
cdr3_length: 13; j_call: TRBJ1-1; clone_size: -; d_call: TRBD1; v_call: TRBV27; cdr3_aa: CASSPQGPLEAFF; cdr3_nt: TGTGCCAGCAGTCCACAGGGGCCCCTTGAAGCTTTCTTT
cdr3_length: 15; j_call: TRBJ2-1; clone_size: many; d_call: -; v_call: TRBV5-1; cdr3_aa: CASSLELSSYNEQFF; cdr3_nt: TGCGCCAGCAGCTTGGAACTAAGCTCCTACAATGAGCAGTTCTTC